These T cell receptor beta chains were read from a single sample in a study of shared clonotypes between healthy human individuals. The data were produced by immunoSEQ multiplex PCR, yet TCRdb's version contains in-frame clones alone and is incomplete. The repertoire includes millions of clones, 95% of them detected once, and 0.1% to 0.15% sits in the top ten. The specimen sequenced was naive CD4+ T cells sorted from blood. The receptors derive from a man aged 18-30 years in good health. Both conserved end residues are part of each CDR3. A D gene is named only where the DNA matches it firmly. Expanded clones get a size class; other rows say once, few or many, or leave the size out.

J gene,D gene,clone size,V gene,CDR3 protein,CDR3 DNA
TRBJ1-1,-,-,TRBV28,CASSWTGTIGAFF,TGTGCCAGCAGTTGGACTGGGACGATCGGAGCTTTCTTT
TRBJ2-7,-,-,TRBV6-6,CASSPTVFEQYF,TGTGCCAGCAGTCCCACTGTTTTCGAGCAGTACTTC
TRBJ2-3,TRBD1,-,TRBV2,CASRPGQGSADTQYF,TGTGCCAGCAGGCCGGGACAGGGGTCGGCAGATACGCAGTATTTT
TRBJ1-1,-,-,TRBV6-5,CASSLVVTAEAFF,TGTGCCAGCAGTTTGGTGGTGACGGCTGAAGCTTTCTTT
TRBJ1-5,TRBD1,-,TRBV6-5,CASPGGISNQPQHF,TGTGCCAGCCCAGGGGGGATTAGCAATCAGCCCCAGCATTTT
TRBJ2-1,TRBD2,-,TRBV7-9,CASSSLAGGPNEQFF,TGTGCCAGCAGCTCTCTAGCGGGAGGGCCTAATGAGCAGTTCTTC
TRBJ2-5,TRBD2,-,TRBV19,CASRLAGQETQYF,TGTGCCAGTAGGCTAGCGGGCCAAGAGACCCAGTACTTC
TRBJ1-6,TRBD1,-,TRBV18,CASSPLGTGDFRSYNSPLHF,TGTGCCAGCTCACCACTCGGGACAGGGGATTTTCGGTCCTATAATTCACCCCTCCACTTT
TRBJ2-3,TRBD1,-,TRBV29-1,CSVRQGSTDTQYF,TGCAGCGTTAGACAGGGAAGCACAGATACGCAGTATTTT
TRBJ2-7,TRBD1,-,TRBV6-5,CASSYRQGWGEQYF,TGTGCCAGCAGTTACCGACAGGGGTGGGGCGAGCAGTACTTC
TRBJ2-2,-,-,TRBV4-3,CASSQDFKGLNTGELFF,TGCGCCAGCAGCCAAGATTTTAAGGGATTGAACACCGGGGAGCTGTTTTTT
TRBJ2-3,-,-,TRBV9,CASSAWGRSTDTQYF,TGTGCCAGCAGCGCTTGGGGACGGTCCACAGATACGCAGTATTTT
TRBJ2-5,-,-,TRBV2,CASMGGGGETQYF,TGTGCCAGCATGGGTGGAGGAGGAGAGACCCAGTACTTC
TRBJ2-1,-,-,TRBV7-8,CASSLNGGQRSYNEQFF,TGTGCCAGCAGCTTAAATGGAGGCCAGCGATCCTACAATGAGCAGTTCTTC
TRBJ2-7,TRBD2,-,TRBV4-1,CASSPPLAGGPDEQYF,TGCGCCAGCAGCCCCCCTCTAGCGGGGGGGCCGGACGAGCAGTACTTC
TRBJ1-3,-,-,TRBV6-5,CASRPTWNGNTIYF,TGTGCCAGCAGACCCACCTGGAATGGAAACACCATATATTTT
TRBJ1-5,-,-,TRBV4-3,CASSQEEGQPQHF,TGCGCCAGCAGCCAAGAGGAAGGGCAGCCCCAGCATTTT
TRBJ1-5,-,-,TRBV5-1,CASSLAGLTNQPQHF,TGCGCCAGCAGCTTGGCTGGGTTAACCAATCAGCCCCAGCATTTT
TRBJ2-5,TRBD2,-,TRBV9,CASSVSSGGVRETQYF,TGTGCCAGCAGCGTTTCTAGCGGGGGGGTCCGAGAGACCCAGTACTTC
TRBJ2-3,-,many,TRBV29-1,CSVEPRQKDTQYF,TGCAGCGTTGAGCCGAGACAGAAAGATACGCAGTATTTT
TRBJ1-6,-,-,TRBV7-3,CASSDRGNSPLHF,TGTGCCAGCAGCGATAGGGGTAATTCACCCCTCCACTTT
TRBJ2-3,-,-,TRBV18,CASLQDLTDTQYF,TGTGCCAGTTTGCAGGACCTAACAGATACGCAGTATTTT
TRBJ2-2,TRBD1,-,TRBV7-2,CASSLIPGQGFPGELFF,TGTGCCAGCAGCTTGATTCCGGGACAGGGGTTTCCCGGGGAGCTGTTTTTT
TRBJ1-1,TRBD1,-,TRBV30,CAWDPGQWDTEAFF,TGTGCCTGGGATCCGGGACAGTGGGACACTGAAGCTTTCTTT
TRBJ2-3,-,once,TRBV2,CVSSPEGISTDTQYF,TGTGTCAGCAGCCCCGAGGGGATTAGCACAGATACGCAGTATTTT
TRBJ1-1,-,-,TRBV5-1,CASSLDVGRNTEAFF,TGCGCCAGCAGCTTGGATGTAGGGCGGAACACTGAAGCTTTCTTT
TRBJ2-7,-,once,TRBV19,CASSRGLYYEQYF,TGTGCCAGTAGTCGGGGACTTTACTACGAGCAGTACTTC
TRBJ2-1,TRBD2,-,TRBV25-1,CASSISGTSNEQFF,TGTGCCAGCAGCATCTCCGGGACTAGCAATGAGCAGTTCTTC
TRBJ2-6,-,few,TRBV6-1,CASSTQGSGANVLTF,TGTGCCAGCAGTACACAGGGTAGTGGGGCCAACGTCCTGACTTTC
TRBJ1-1,-,-,TRBV18,CASSGFNTEAFF,TGTGCCAGCTCAGGGTTTAACACTGAAGCTTTCTTT
TRBJ2-3,TRBD1,-,TRBV5-6,CASSPPGTGMLADTQYF,TGTGCCAGCAGCCCTCCTGGGACAGGGATGTTGGCAGATACGCAGTATTTT
TRBJ2-7,-,few,TRBV5-1,CASSLGTYEQYF,TGCGCCAGCAGCTTGGGGACCTACGAGCAGTACTTC
TRBJ1-2,TRBD1,-,TRBV29-1,CSVARQGDGYTF,TGCAGCGTTGCTCGACAGGGAGATGGCTACACCTTC
TRBJ1-2,-,once,TRBV18,CASSPERGRDGYTF,TGTGCCAGCTCACCAGAAAGGGGCAGGGATGGCTACACCTTC